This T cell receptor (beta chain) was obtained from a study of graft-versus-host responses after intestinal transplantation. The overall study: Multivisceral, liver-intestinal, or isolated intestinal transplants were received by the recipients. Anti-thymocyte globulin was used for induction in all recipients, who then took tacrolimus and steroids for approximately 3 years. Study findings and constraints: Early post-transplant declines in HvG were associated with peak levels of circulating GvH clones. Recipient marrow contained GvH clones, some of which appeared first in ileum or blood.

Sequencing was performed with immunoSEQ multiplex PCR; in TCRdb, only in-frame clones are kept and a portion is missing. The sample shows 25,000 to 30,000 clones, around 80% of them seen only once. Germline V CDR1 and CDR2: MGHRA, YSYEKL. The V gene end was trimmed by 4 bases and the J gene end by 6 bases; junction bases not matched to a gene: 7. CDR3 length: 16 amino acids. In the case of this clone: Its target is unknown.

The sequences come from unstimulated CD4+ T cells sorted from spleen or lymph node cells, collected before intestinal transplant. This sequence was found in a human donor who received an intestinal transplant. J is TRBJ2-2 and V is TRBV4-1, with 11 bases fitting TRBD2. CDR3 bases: TGCGCCAGCAGCCCCCTTAGCGGGAGGGTGTCCGGGGAGCTGTTTTTT. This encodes CASSPLSGRVSGELFF.